These T cell receptor beta chains were read from a single sample in a study of blood T cell repertoires in COVID-19. TCRdb's table, derived via immunoSEQ multiplex PCR, lists solely in-frame clones and lacks some. The table shows about 240,000 clones, with about nine tenths occurring only once. Sequencing input: peripheral blood. Receptors originate from a man between 60 and 75 years old with acute or convalescent COVID-19. Both conserved end residues are part of each CDR3. The D gene is left open where the match is weak. Some rows have no size entry. The others give once, few or many, or a class for an expanded clone.

V gene	clone size	D gene	J gene	CDR3 protein	CDR3 DNA
TRBV7-2	.	TRBD1	TRBJ1-5	CASSLTQGSNQPQHF	TGTGCCAGCAGCTTAACACAGGGGAGCAATCAGCCCCAGCATTTT
TRBV30	.	.	TRBJ1-1	CAWSQRGNTEAFF	TGTGCCTGGAGTCAGCGTGGGAACACTGAAGCTTTCTTT
TRBV6-5	.	.	TRBJ2-5	CASRPVGGETQYF	TGTGCCAGCAGACCGGTGGGGGGAGAGACCCAGTACTTC
TRBV5-1	few	.	TRBJ1-1	CASSLRLMQGEAFF	TGCGCCAGCAGCTTGAGGTTAATGCAGGGGGAAGCTTTCTTT
TRBV24-1	.	.	TRBJ1-4	CATSDPGTGNEKLFF	TGTGCCACCAGTGACCCAGGGACTGGAAATGAAAAACTGTTTTTT
TRBV28	.	TRBD1	TRBJ1-6	CASTLTGVPLHF	TGTGCCAGCACCCTCACAGGGGTACCCCTCCACTTT
TRBV6-2/TRBV6-3	few	TRBD1	TRBJ2-5	CASSFGQGSQGTQYF	TGTGCCAGCAGTTTCGGACAGGGGTCCCAAGGGACCCAGTACTTC
TRBV10-3	.	.	TRBJ1-2	CAISEDRIYGYTF	TGTGCCATCAGTGAGGACAGGATCTATGGCTACACCTTC
TRBV9	.	.	TRBJ1-1	CASSAHREGGTEAFF	TGTGCCAGCAGCGCCCACAGGGAGGGTGGCACTGAAGCTTTCTTT
TRBV7-8	.	TRBD1	TRBJ2-1	CASSAATGINEQFF	TGTGCCAGCAGCGCCGCGACAGGGATTAATGAGCAGTTCTTC
TRBV7-9	.	.	TRBJ1-5	CASTRGFGDVNQPQHF	TGTGCCAGCACCCGCGGTTTCGGGGATGTCAATCAGCCCCAGCATTTT
TRBV7-6	.	.	TRBJ2-6	CASSDLAKSSGANVLTF	TGTGCCAGCAGCGACCTAGCGAAAAGCTCTGGGGCCAACGTCCTGACTTTC
TRBV7-2	.	TRBD1	TRBJ1-1	CASSLAMGQGNTEAFF	TGTGCCAGCAGCTTAGCAATGGGACAGGGAAACACTGAAGCTTTCTTT
TRBV9	.	.	TRBJ1-1	CASSPAGRGTEAFF	TGTGCCAGCAGCCCAGCGGGGAGGGGCACTGAAGCTTTCTTT
TRBV19	.	TRBD1	TRBJ1-5	CASSLGQGWNQPQHF	TGTGCCAGTAGTCTAGGACAGGGGTGGAATCAGCCCCAGCATTTT
TRBV6-5	.	.	TRBJ1-1	CASSYSNGDTEAFF	TGTGCCAGCAGTTACTCGAACGGAGACACTGAAGCTTTCTTT
TRBV7-6	.	.	TRBJ1-5	CASSLSPGKDQPQHF	TGTGCCAGCAGCTTATCTCCAGGGAAGGATCAGCCCCAGCATTTT
TRBV5-1	few	TRBD2	TRBJ2-5	CASSLALAGGRRETQYF	TGCGCCAGCAGCTTGGCCCTAGCGGGAGGCCGAAGGGAGACCCAGTACTTC
TRBV27	once	TRBD1	TRBJ1-2	CASSGTGGYGYTF	TGTGCCAGCAGTGGGACAGGGGGCTATGGCTACACCTTC
TRBV25-1	few	.	TRBJ1-3	CASSEWAANTIYF	TGTGCCAGCAGTGAATGGGCAGCAAACACCATATATTTT
TRBV5-6	once	TRBD1	TRBJ1-2	CASSTGTGNGYTF	TGTGCCAGCAGCACTGGGACAGGTAATGGCTACACCTTC
TRBV29-1	.	.	TRBJ2-1	CSAGGYNEQFF	TGCAGCGCCGGAGGGTACAATGAGCAGTTCTTC
TRBV6-1	.	.	TRBJ2-5	CASSEAGRPGETQYF	TGTGCCAGCAGTGAAGCAGGGAGGCCAGGTGAGACCCAGTACTTC
TRBV5-1	.	TRBD1	TRBJ1-6	CASSSGQGDSPLHF	TGCGCCAGCAGCTCGGGACAGGGAGATTCACCCCTCCACTTT
TRBV18	.	TRBD2	TRBJ2-7	CASRDGTSDEQYF	TGTGCCAGCCGCGATGGGACTAGCGATGAGCAGTACTTC
TRBV6-6	.	TRBD1	TRBJ2-2	CASSYNRGPTGELFF	TGTGCCAGCAGTTATAACAGGGGGCCCACCGGGGAGCTGTTTTTT
TRBV5-5	few	TRBD2	TRBJ2-7	CASSFTTSGIAGEQYF	TGTGCCAGCAGCTTCACGACTAGCGGAATCGCTGGGGAGCAGTACTTC
TRBV6-5	.	TRBD1	TRBJ2-7	CASRVGTGYYEQYF	TGTGCCAGCAGGGTCGGGACAGGCTACTACGAGCAGTACTTC
TRBV6-2/TRBV6-3	.	.	TRBJ1-5	CASSDTGGSNQPQHF	TGTGCCAGCAGTGACACCGGGGGGTCGAATCAGCCCCAGCATTTT
TRBV11-2	few	TRBD1	TRBJ1-1	CASSIDRDTEAFF	TGTGCCAGCAGCATAGACAGGGACACTGAAGCTTTCTTT
TRBV28	.	.	TRBJ2-5	CASSLGGPQETQYF	TGTGCCAGCAGTTTAGGAGGTCCTCAAGAGACCCAGTACTTC
TRBV7-2	.	.	TRBJ2-7	CASSPDRRSSYEQYF	TGTGCCAGCAGCCCCGACCGAAGGAGCTCCTACGAGCAGTACTTC
TRBV6-6	.	.	TRBJ1-4	CASNPSWLGEKLFF	TGTGCCAGTAATCCGAGCTGGCTCGGGGAAAAACTGTTTTTT
TRBV6-6	.	.	TRBJ1-3	CASTVATASGNTIYF	TGTGCCAGCACCGTCGCGACAGCATCTGGAAACACCATATATTTT
TRBV9	.	TRBD1	TRBJ1-1	CASSVGQGATNTEAFF	TGTGCCAGCAGCGTAGGCCAGGGGGCTACGAACACTGAAGCTTTCTTT